This TCR beta chain was captured in a study of T cell clonotyping in hematopoietic cell transplantation. TCRdb keeps only in-frame clones here, not all; method: immunoSEQ multiplex PCR. The sample yields 4,500 to 5,000 clones, less than 95% seen once. Remarks on this clone: Its antigen is currently unknown.

Trimming removed 6 bases from V and 0 bases from J, with 11 bases in between. This CDR3 spans 15 amino acids. Looked up from germline, CDR1 is ENHRY and CDR2 is SYGVKD. Overall study results and limits: CD4 and CD8 repertoire contributions could not be separated without sorting. Graft donor and pretransplant recipient Inverse Simpson Index values predicted broader posttransplant TCR diversity. Pathologically expanded recipient clonotypes increased progressively from day 30 to day 180 as diversity fell.

The sample was peripheral blood mononuclear cells. V usage is TRBV10-3 and J usage is TRBJ1-4; D is perhaps TRBD1 (5 bases). This sequence was found in a man aged 35-49 years in good health. Some clones in this sample may be carry-over from other donors' samples. As DNA, the CDR3 is TGTGCCATCAGCGCCTCCAGGGCAACTAATGAAAAACTGTTTTTT. Amino acids: CAISASRATNEKLFF.